The clone carrying this TCR beta chain has only a few counts. The data stem from a study of blood T cell repertoires in COVID-19. The wider study: Sites across the United States, Italy and Spain contributed samples from acute and convalescent COVID-19. The analysed material was cDNA or gDNA that came from T cells, B-cell-depleted T cells, or PBMCs.

In the original workflow: Cell counts per sample came from amplifying reference gene primers. Method: immunoSEQ multiplex PCR; TCRdb's copy keeps in-frame clones and lacks some. V, J and clone size are those of that table, while D and trimming were read from the DNA. Of 25,000 to 35,000 clones in the sample, 90% to 95% are singletons; the top ten hold roughly an eighth. Trimming removed 4 bases from V and 7 bases from J, with 11 bases in between. The CDR3 extends over 13 amino acids. V usage is TRBV12-3 or TRBV12-4 and J usage is TRBJ1-5, with a tentative D call TRBD1 (5 bases). The sequence derives from a human donor in a cohort sampled during active COVID-19. The sequenced sample consisted of peripheral blood. The DNA of the CDR3 is TGTGCCAGCAGTTCGACAGTTCGGCAGCCCCAGCATTTT. It specifies CASSSTVRQPQHF.